Each of the 20 T cell receptor beta chains below was sequenced from the same sample in a study of T cells in Graves' hyperthyroidism and ophthalmopathy. RNA transcripts served as the template for amplifying TCR beta CDR3 regions. HTBI primers drove first-round RT-PCR of the TCR CDR3. Each CDR3 protein gets one entry after TCRdb re-called the multiplex PCR reads with MiXCR. The table has roughly 500,000 distinct CDR3 sequences, roughly 22% seen once. The sample consisted of blood. These TCRs come from a woman between 65 and 79 years old with Graves' ophthalmopathy.

This clonotype came up a few times. This sequence joins TRBV6-1 and TRBJ2-7; D call uncertain. V lost 6 bases and J 0 bases, leaving 9 bases between the germline ends. Germline CDR1 MNHNS, CDR2 SASEGT. This CDR3 is built from 13 residues. DNA for the CDR3: TGTGCCAGCAGAGACGGATACTCCTACGAGCAGTACTTC. It specifies CASRDGYSYEQYF.

The chain joins TRBV2 to TRBJ2-5, with 12 positions matching TRBD2. The germline V gene encodes CDR1 SNHLY and CDR2 FYNNEI. V lost 6 bases and J lost 5; bases outside the gene matches: 7. This CDR3 spans 15 amino acids. CDR3: CASRPLAGGGETQYF. DNA for the CDR3: TGTGCCAGCAGGCCGCTAGCGGGAGGGGGGGAGACCCAGTACTTC.

This rearrangement joins TRBV4-1 to TRBJ2-2, with D perhaps TRBD1 or TRBD2 (5 bases each). From germline, CDR1 is MGHRA and CDR2 YSYEKL. V was cut by 3 bases and J by 5 bases, with 16 bases left in between. This CDR3 contains 16 residues. CDR3 bases: TGCGCCAGCAGCCAGGCCGGGACCCCAGGAACCGGGGAGCTGTTTTTT. It specifies CASSQAGTPGTGELFF.

The chain has TRBV6-1 and TRBJ1-6; 7 bases match TRBD1. The CDR3 extends over 15 amino acids. CDR1 and CDR2 from the germline V gene are MNHNS and SASEGT. V gave up 4 bases and J gave up 7 bases; unmatched junction bases: 7. The CDR3 sequence is CASSASDRKNSPLHF. DNA of the CDR3: TGTGCCAGCAGTGCTTCGGACAGGAAGAATTCACCCCTCCACTTT.

This clonotype was picked up many times. This sequence joins TRBV6-1 and TRBJ2-7; 9 bases are a match to TRBD1. J was trimmed by 3 bases and V by 6 bases; bases with no gene match: 6. The germline V gene has CDR1 MNHNS and CDR2 SASEGT. The CDR3 has 14 amino acids. The CDR3: CASRDRGGRYEQYF. DNA for the CDR3: TGTGCCAGCAGGGACAGGGGAGGCCGCTACGAGCAGTACTTC.

CDR3 in amino acids: CASRSELGEKLFF. In DNA form, the CDR3 reads TGTGCCAGCCGCTCCGAACTAGGGGAAAAACTGTTTTTT. The V call is TRBV11-2, the J call TRBJ1-4; D is unresolved. CDR3 length: 13 residues. V lost 8 bases and J lost 8, with 15 bases in between. Germline V gene data show CDR1 as SGHAT and CDR2 as FQNNGV.

Here the CDR3 DNA reads TGTGCTAGTGGTTTCCATTTGACTAGCGGGATGGCCGGGGAGCTGTTTTTT. This sequence encodes CASGFHLTSGMAGELFF. This rearrangement joins TRBV12-5 to TRBJ2-2; TRBD2 agrees at 11 bases. With V trimmed by 3 bases and J by 6 bases, 9 bases remained unmatched. This CDR3 comprises 17 residues. The germline V gene encodes CDR1 LGHNT and CDR2 FRNRAP.

This clonotype has a count of ten or more. The V call is TRBV28, the J call TRBJ2-4, with unresolved D. Germline V gene data show CDR1 as MDHEN and CDR2 as SYDVKM. The CDR3 is 14 residues long. Trimming cost V 6 bases and J 6 bases, with 15 bases left between them. The CDR3 DNA sequence: TGTGCCAGCAGCCAGCCAGGTGGCGTAAACATTCAGTACTTC. It yields the protein CASSQPGGVNIQYF. Based on the CDR3 plus reference TRBV28 and TRBJ2-4, the full variable domain is DVKVTQSSRYLVKRTGEKVFLECVQDMDHENMFWYRQDPGLGLRLIYFSYDVKMKEKGDIPEGYSVSREKKERFSLILESASTNQTSMYLCASSQPGGVNIQYFGAGTRLSVL.

The V and J genes are TRBV20-1 and TRBJ2-1; D gene uncertain. Trimming took 1 base from V and 9 from J, leaving 7 bases between them. This CDR3 comprises 11 residues. The germline CDR1 and CDR2 sequences are DFQATT and SNEGSKA (reference sequence). DNA for the CDR3: TGCAGTGCTAGAGTCGACCGTGAGCAGTTCTTC. This sequence encodes CSARVDREQFF.

The rearrangement links TRBV12-3 or TRBV12-4 to TRBJ1-1, with 7 positions matching TRBD1. The length of the CDR3 is 17 residues. Trimming removed 3 bases from V and 0 bases from J; junction bases left unmatched: 10. CDR3 DNA sequence: TGTGCCAGCAGTTTTTACCCCTCGACAGGGCTGAACACTGAAGCTTTCTTT. Protein product: CASSFYPSTGLNTEAFF.

The chain carries TRBV19 and TRBJ2-2; D is perhaps TRBD1 (5 bases). Germline V gene data show CDR1 as LNHDA and CDR2 as SQIVND (reference sequence). V dropped 5 bases and J dropped 0 bases, with 10 bases sitting between them. This CDR3 has 15 residues. The CDR3, as DNA: TGTGCCAGTAGTGCCCAGGGCACGAACACCGGGGAGCTGTTTTTT. Amino acid sequence: CASSAQGTNTGELFF.

In the case of this clonotype: A junction end diverges from the germline sequence, so it may reflect a read error. The chain joins TRBV6-1 to TRBJ2-3; D remains unclear. Germline lookup yields CDR1 MNHNS and CDR2 SASEGT. The CDR3 extends over 13 amino acids. Written as DNA, the CDR3 is TGTGCCGGCAGTGTCGGATCACCAGAAACGCAGTATTTT. Its protein product is CAGSVGSPETQYF.

Many counts were recorded for this clonotype. The genes are TRBV28 and TRBJ1-5; TRBD1 is a possible D gene (5 bases). V lost 7 bases and J lost 5, with 18 bases in between. CDR1 MDHEN and CDR2 SYDVKM come from the germline V gene. CDR3 length: 15 residues. The CDR3 DNA is TGTGCCAGCATCGGGTCTGGGCAGGGAGATCAGCCCCAGCATTTT. Its protein product is CASIGSGQGDQPQHF.

This clonotype has at least ten counts. The chain has TRBV28 and TRBJ2-5; maybe TRBD2 (6 bases). Trimming left V 4 bases short and J 9 bases short, with 18 bases between. Germline V gene data show CDR1 as MDHEN and CDR2 as SYDVKM. The CDR3 totals 14 residues. CDR3: CASSWRTGTGAQYF. CDR3 in DNA: TGTGCCAGCAGTTGGCGGACCGGGACGGGAGCCCAGTACTTC.

V gene TRBV4-1 combines with J gene TRBJ2-2; D is uncertain. The V end was cut by 1 base, the J end by 4 bases, with 7 bases between. Per the germline V gene, CDR1 is MGHRA and CDR2 is YSYEKL. The CDR3 length is 14 residues. The CDR3 is CASSQAWGTGELFF. The CDR3 DNA reads TGCGCCAGCAGCCAAGCCTGGGGCACCGGGGAGCTGTTTTTT.

The gene calls are TRBV7-9 and TRBJ2-1; 8 bases agree with TRBD2. There are 18 residues in the CDR3. V was pared by 3 bases and J by 6 bases, with 16 bases of the junction left unmatched. The V gene's germline CDR1 is SEHNR and CDR2 FQNEAQ (reference sequence). CDR3 loop: CASSFTDPGPRGGNEQFF. In DNA, the CDR3 is TGTGCCAGCAGCTTTACGGACCCGGGACCCCGGGGGGGCAATGAGCAGTTCTTC.

The genes are TRBV7-9 and TRBJ2-1; 8 nucleotides align to TRBD2. Trimming at V came to 6 bases and at J to 1 base, leaving 8 bases not matched to a gene. Germline V CDR1 and CDR2: SEHNR, FQNEAQ (reference sequence). This CDR3 contains 16 residues. This chain's CDR3 is CASRLSGSGSYNEQFF. The DNA of the CDR3 is TGTGCCAGCAGACTGAGCGGGAGTGGGTCCTACAATGAGCAGTTCTTC. The full variable domain, completed using reference TRBV7-9 and TRBJ2-1, is DTGVSQNPRHKITKRGQNVTFRCDPISEHNRLYWYRQTLGQGPEFLTYFQNEAQLEKSRLLSDRFSAERPKGSFSTLEIQRTEQGDSAMYLCASRLSGSGSYNEQFFGPGTRLTVL.

The rearrangement joins TRBV5-1 to TRBJ2-7; D is undetermined. CDR1 and CDR2 from the germline V gene are SGHRS and YFSETQ. V was clipped by 4 bases and J by 3 bases, with 8 bases between them. CDR3 length: 12 amino acids. The CDR3 here is CASSERLYEQYF. The CDR3 DNA reads as TGCGCCAGCAGCGAAAGACTCTACGAGCAGTACTTC. The full variable domain, rest sourced from reference TRBV5-1 and TRBJ2-7, is KAGVTQTPRYLIKTRGQQVTLSCSPISGHRSVSWYQQTPGQGLQFLFEYFSETQRNKGNFPGRFSGRQFSNSRSEMNVSTLELGDSALYLCASSERLYEQYFGPGTRLTVT.

A remark on this clonotype: A much larger clone differs from this one at a single base, so this may be a read error. This chain links TRBV12-3 or TRBV12-4 with TRBJ1-1; D perhaps matches TRBD1 (6 bases). The V end was cut by 3 bases, the J end by 6 bases, with 20 bases between. The CDR3 is 16 amino acids. The CDR3 is CASSFAGARQVAEAFF. CDR3 sequence (DNA): TGTGCCAGCAGTTTTGCGGGGGCACGCCAGGTCGCTGAAGCTTTCTTT.

J is TRBJ1-3 and V is TRBV11-2, with a tentative D call TRBD1 (5 bases). Trimming cost V 0 bases and J 4 bases, with 10 bases left between them. The CDR3 spans 15 residues. CDR1 SGHAT and CDR2 FQNNGV come from the germline V gene. CDR3 sequence (DNA): TGTGCCAGCAGCTTAGATCTTGGGGGAGGAAACACCATATATTTT. Amino acids: CASSLDLGGGNTIYF.